This T cell receptor (beta chain) was obtained from a study of regulatory T cells in long-lasting Graves disease (TCRdb year 2021). The study in broad terms: Persistent Graves' disease meant more than 5 years of antithyroid drug treatment with TSH receptor autoantibodies that stayed positive. This study used TCR sequencing and RNA sequencing of peripheral blood to compare persistent Graves' disease patients against newly diagnosed Graves' disease patients. The study was conducted in China and was registered as a clinical trial. A total of some 35 samples underwent TCR sequencing, from 13 patients with persistent Graves' disease and 20 or so patients with newly diagnosed Graves' disease. Persistent Graves' disease patients in the clinical cohort had taken antithyroid drugs for about 10.3 years on average.

Reading from cysteine to phenylalanine, the CDR3 counts 14 amino acids. Of the read, only the CDR3 DNA is kept; its 42 bases are in frame from base 1. V is shortened by 3 bases, J by 0 bases, and the region joining them spans 9 bases. As encoded in the germline V gene, CDR1 is SGHRS while CDR2 is YFSETQ. What the authors observed across the whole study: Lower TCR Shannon entropy and fewer highly expanded clones were observed in persistent Graves' disease patients than in newly diagnosed patients, which suggested clonal expansion. Sequencing and analysis were restricted to the TCR beta chain. Persistent patients shared more public clonotypes among themselves (more than 2,500) than newly diagnosed patients did (nearly 1,000). The small sample size was acknowledged by the authors as a limitation that may reduce accuracy. The study examined only peripheral blood because the primary lesion, thyroid tissue, could not be accessed. Preferential use of TRBV28, TRBJ1-2 and TRBJ2-5 was observed in persistent disease, whereas TRBV20-1 and TRBJ2-1 were favored in newly diagnosed disease.

The library relied on multiplex PCR. The sequencer was an Illumina HiSeq 4000. iRepertoire HTBI primers and Arm-PCR amplification of CDR3 regions were used to construct TCR beta libraries. Before sequencing, the PCR products went through gel purification. The source study handled its data this way. Across samples, 55 to 80 TRBV and 14 TRBJ segments were identified and used for gene usage analysis of CDR3 amino acid clonotypes. COPE and FqMerger were used to merge the filtered high-quality paired reads into contigs. BLAST was used to align contigs to the IMGT TRBV, TRBD and TRBJ reference genes, and CDR3 was defined following IMGT. Any clonotype with a frequency above 0.1% was classified as a highly expanded clone. Shannon entropy was used to measure repertoire diversity, and the Gini coefficient was used to measure V-J evenness. Clonotypes shared by more than one individual were considered public. TCRdb cleaned the public reads at Q25 with fastp, built clones with MiXCR and kept in-frame beta chains. Records with the same CDR3 protein are collapsed into one entry carrying the most frequent genes and DNA. The authors' filters were not applied to this entry. The sample table contains about 470,000 distinct CDR3 sequences; only one count was recorded for around 21% of them. The ten largest clones take up over 7.5% of the sample.

The time point label, as the study defines it: persistent/refractory GD, antithyroid drugs over 5 years with positive TRAb. For both TCR sequencing and RNA sequencing, RNA was extracted from PBMCs in TRIzol. The diagnosis of Graves' disease was made according to American Thyroid Association guidelines. Recruitment of patients was carried out at an endocrinology department in Xi'an, China. Each patient gave 8.5 to 9.5 milliliters of peripheral blood, collected in an EDTA anticoagulant tube. PBMCs were isolated by Ficoll Paque Plus density gradient separation without further T cell sorting. An Agilent 2100 Bioanalyzer and agarose gel were used to assess RNA quality, and a NanoDrop 2000 was used to measure RNA concentration. This clonotype turned up a few times. Its antigen target is currently unknown. Base qualities were left out, and no much larger clone turns up one base away.

Here the sequenced sample was peripheral blood mononuclear cells (PBMCs), taken when the disease was refractory, from a patient treated with antithyroid drugs. In this chain, TRBV5-1 is recombined with TRBJ2-5; no D gene can be assigned with confidence. This sequence was found in a female donor with Graves disease. The CDR3 protein: CASSWNRYQETQYF. In nucleotide form, the sequence is TGCGCCAGCAGCTGGAATAGGTACCAAGAGACCCAGTACTTC.